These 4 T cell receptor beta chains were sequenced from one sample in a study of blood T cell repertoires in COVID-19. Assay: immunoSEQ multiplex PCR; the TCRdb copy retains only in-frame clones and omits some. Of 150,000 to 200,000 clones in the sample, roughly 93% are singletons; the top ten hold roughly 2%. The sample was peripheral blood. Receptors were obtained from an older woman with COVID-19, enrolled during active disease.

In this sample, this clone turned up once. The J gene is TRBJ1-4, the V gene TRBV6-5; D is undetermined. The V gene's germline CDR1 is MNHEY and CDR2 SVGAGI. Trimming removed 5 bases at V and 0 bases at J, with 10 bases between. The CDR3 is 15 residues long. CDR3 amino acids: CASSPLSATNEKLFF. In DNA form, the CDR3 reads TGTGCCAGCAGTCCCCTCAGTGCAACTAATGAAAAACTGTTTTTT.

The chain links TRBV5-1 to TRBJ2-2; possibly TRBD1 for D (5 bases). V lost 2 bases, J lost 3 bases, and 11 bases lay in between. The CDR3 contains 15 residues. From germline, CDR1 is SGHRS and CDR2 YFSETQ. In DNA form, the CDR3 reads TGCGCCAGCAGCTTCTCTGGGGCGGACACCGGGGAGCTGTTTTTT. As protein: CASSFSGADTGELFF.

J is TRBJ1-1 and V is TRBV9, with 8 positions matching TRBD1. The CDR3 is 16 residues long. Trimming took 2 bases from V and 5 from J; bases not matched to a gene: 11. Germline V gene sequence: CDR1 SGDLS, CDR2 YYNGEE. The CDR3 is CASSVTRRGRKTEAFF. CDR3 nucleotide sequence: TGTGCCAGCAGCGTGACCCGCAGGGGGCGGAAAACTGAAGCTTTCTTT.

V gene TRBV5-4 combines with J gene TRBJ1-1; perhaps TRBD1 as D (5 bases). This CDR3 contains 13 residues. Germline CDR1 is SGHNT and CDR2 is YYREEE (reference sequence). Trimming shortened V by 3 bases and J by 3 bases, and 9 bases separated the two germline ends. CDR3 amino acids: CASSSGRDTEAFF. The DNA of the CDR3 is TGTGCCAGCAGCTCAGGGCGCGACACTGAAGCTTTCTTT.